This TCR beta chain was recovered during a study of cytomegalovirus exposure and HLA in healthy donors. This PCR relied on a set of 60 Vbeta primers and 13 Jbeta primers. Libraries were prepared by immunoSEQ multiplex PCR; TCRdb keeps only in-frame clonotypes and omits some of them. The data contain 110,000 to 150,000 clones, over 70% of them singletons. The germline gives CDR1 MGHRA, CDR2 YSYEKL. The CDR3 runs to 15 residues. With V trimmed by 2 bases and J by 5 bases, 6 bases remained unmatched. The rearrangement links TRBV4-1 to TRBJ2-1; the match to TRBD1 covers 7 bases. The clonotype was recovered from a man aged 40-49 years in good health and CMV-seronegative. Sequencing input: PBMCs. In DNA form, the CDR3 reads TGCGCCAGCAGCCAATCACCGGGACAGAACAATGAGCAGTTCTTC. Translated: CASSQSPGQNNEQFF.